The 6 T cell receptor beta chains below were found in one sample sequenced in a study of identical twins. Via MiXCR, TCRdb re-called the 5' RACE reads, giving one row per CDR3 protein. The sample carries hundreds of thousands of distinct CDR3 sequences, less than 10% recorded once. Material for sequencing was memory (CD45RO+) T cells sorted from blood. These receptors all come from a woman between 18 and 29 years old in good health.

CDR3 residues: CASSYGTLEQYF. The CDR3 DNA reads as TGTGCCAGCAGTTACGGGACACTCGAGCAGTACTTC. The rearrangement joins TRBV6-2 or TRBV6-3 to TRBJ2-7; the D gene is possibly TRBD1 (6 bases). Germline lookup yields CDR1 MNHEY and CDR2 SVGEGT. There are 12 residues in the CDR3. V was pared by 2 bases and J by 6 bases, with 8 bases between.

The CDR3 region is CSVAGLAGDNEQFF. CDR3 bases: TGCAGCGTAGCCGGGCTAGCAGGAGACAATGAGCAGTTCTTC. The chain links TRBV29-1 to TRBJ2-1; tentatively, D is TRBD2 (5 bases). The CDR3 extends over 14 amino acids. V was clipped by 6 bases and J by 5 bases, with 17 bases between them. Germline lookup yields CDR1 SQVTM and CDR2 ANQGSEA.

The J gene is TRBJ1-1, the V gene TRBV20-1, with TRBD1 as a possible D gene (5 bases). The CDR3 has 13 amino acids. Trimming stripped 2 bases from V and 4 bases from J, with 11 bases between. The germline CDR1 and CDR2 sequences are DFQATT and SNEGSKA (reference sequence). CDR3 protein: CSARHPGSTEAFF. CDR3 DNA: TGCAGTGCTAGACACCCAGGGTCCACTGAAGCTTTCTTT.

This clonotype was seen more than once but under ten times. The chain has TRBV5-8 and TRBJ1-3; 7 bases match TRBD1. CDR3 length equals 15 residues. V trimming: 4 bases; J trimming: 2 bases; junction bases outside the gene matches: 6. Germline V lookup: CDR1 SGHTS, CDR2 YDEGEE. DNA for the CDR3: TGTGCCAGCAGCCCCAGGGGGGCGCCTGGAAACACCATATATTTT. It translates to CASSPRGAPGNTIYF.

This clonotype has ten or more counts. The chain uses TRBV7-9 and TRBJ2-2, with 9 positions matching TRBD2. The CDR3 runs 15 residues. The junction had 2 bases not matched to a gene; V was cut back by 3 bases and J by 3 bases. From germline, CDR1 is SEHNR and CDR2 FQNEAQ (reference sequence). This CDR3 is CASSFGGRDTGELFF. CDR3 DNA: TGTGCCAGCAGCTTCGGCGGGAGGGACACCGGGGAGCTGTTTTTT.

This clonotype was found many times. J is TRBJ1-5 and V is TRBV12-3 or TRBV12-4; D remains ambiguous. V shed 3 bases and J shed 0 bases, with 9 bases lying between them. The CDR3 has 15 amino acids. CDR3 sequence (DNA): TGTGCCAGCAGTTTCCCGCGATATAGCAATCAGCCCCAGCATTTT. Amino acids: CASSFPRYSNQPQHF.